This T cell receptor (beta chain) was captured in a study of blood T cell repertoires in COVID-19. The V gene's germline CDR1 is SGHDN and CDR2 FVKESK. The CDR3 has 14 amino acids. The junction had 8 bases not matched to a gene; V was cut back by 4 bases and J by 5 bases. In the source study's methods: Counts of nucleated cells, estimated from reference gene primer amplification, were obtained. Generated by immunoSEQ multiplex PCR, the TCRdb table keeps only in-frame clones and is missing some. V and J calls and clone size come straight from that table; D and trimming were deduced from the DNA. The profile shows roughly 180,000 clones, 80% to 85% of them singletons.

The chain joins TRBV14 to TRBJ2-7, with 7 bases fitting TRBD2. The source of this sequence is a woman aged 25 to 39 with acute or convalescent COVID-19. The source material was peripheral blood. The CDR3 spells CASSPSRGFNEQYF. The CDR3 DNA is TGTGCCAGCAGCCCCTCGCGGGGGTTCAACGAGCAGTACTTC. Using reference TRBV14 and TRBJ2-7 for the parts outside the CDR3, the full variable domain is EAGVTQFPSHSVIEKGQTVTLRCDPISGHDNLYWYRRVMGKEIKFLLHFVKESKQDESGMPNNRFLAERTGGTYSTLKVQPAELEDSGVYFCASSPSRGFNEQYFGPGTRLTVT.